This entry is about one T cell receptor (beta chain). Its target is not known. What made the TCR beta cDNA was 5'RACE template switching with UMIs. Reanalyzing the 5' RACE reads, TCRdb keeps one entry per CDR3 protein, without DNA. The sample table includes 250,000 to 300,000 distinct CDR3 sequences. The data are from a study of T cells expressing NK-cell markers. Findings of the study overall: These clonotypes additionally ranked first within the CD3+CD56-NKG2C+ fraction of a few donors.

The TCR was taken from a young man in good health. Material for sequencing was blood T cells: a sorted CD56 or NKG2C T cell subset, CD4+ or CD8+ T cells, or bulk PBMC T cells (not recorded which).

CDR3 sequence: CSVLGGWDGYTF. The chain has TRBV29-1 and TRBJ1-2; TCRdb outputs TRBD1, but without DNA this stays unchecked. Germline CDR1 and CDR2: SQVTM and ANQGSEA. The CDR3 totals 12 residues.